These T cell receptor beta chains were read from a single sample in a study of control samples from healthy donors and cancer patients. Generated by immunoSEQ multiplex PCR, the TCRdb table keeps only in-frame clones and is missing some. In the table there are 130,000 to 150,000 clones, more than 85% of which are singletons. The sample comprised blood. The receptors originated from a man aged 18 to 35 in good health. Both conserved end residues are part of each CDR3. Each record gives: CDR3 protein, CDR3 DNA, clone size, V gene, J gene, D gene. The D gene is left open where the match is weak. Clone sizes are given selectively: once, few, many, or a class where the clone is expanded.

CAWSDPLTATYSGNTIYF	TGTGCCTGGAGTGACCCTTTAACAGCGACCTACTCTGGAAACACCATATATTTT	-	TRBV30	TRBJ1-3	-
CASSQAGQAHSQYF	TGTGCCAGCAGCCAAGCGGGGCAGGCCCACTCGCAGTATTTT	-	TRBV3-1/TRBV3-2	TRBJ2-3	-
CASSLASVGETQYF	TGTGCCAGCAGCTTAGCTTCGGTTGGAGAGACCCAGTACTTC	-	TRBV11-2	TRBJ2-5	-
CASTPEGSTGETQYF	TGTGCCAGCACACCGGAGGGATCGACAGGGGAGACCCAGTACTTC	-	TRBV3-1/TRBV3-2	TRBJ2-5	-
CASSDGTGLLVTHF	TGTGCCAGCAGTGACGGGACAGGGCTCTTAGTTACGCATTTT	-	TRBV2	TRBJ1-5	TRBD1
CASSPLVWSYEQYF	TGCGCCAGCAGCCCCCTGGTTTGGTCCTACGAGCAGTACTTC	-	TRBV4-3	TRBJ2-7	-
CASSAYTSYGYTF	TGTGCCAGCAGCGCCTACACTAGCTATGGCTACACCTTC	-	TRBV11-2	TRBJ1-2	-
CASSLRPGTGETQYF	TGCGCCAGCAGCCTCCGGCCGGGCACGGGCGAGACCCAGTACTTC	-	TRBV5-1	TRBJ2-5	-
CASRDPSYEQYF	TGTGCCAGCAGGGACCCCTCCTACGAGCAGTACTTC	-	TRBV6-5	TRBJ2-7	-
CASSFTTTNEKLFF	TGCGCCAGCAGCTTCACCACAACTAATGAAAAACTGTTTTTT	-	TRBV5-1	TRBJ1-4	-
CASSFPRAGGTDTQYF	TGTGCCAGCAGTTTCCCTCGAGCGGGGGGCACAGATACGCAGTATTTT	-	TRBV27	TRBJ2-3	TRBD2
CASTGTSGRSNTGELFF	TGTGCCAGCACCGGGACTAGCGGGAGATCGAACACCGGGGAGCTGTTTTTT	-	TRBV7-9	TRBJ2-2	TRBD2
CASSLSENTEAFF	TGTGCCAGCAGCCTGAGCGAGAACACTGAAGCTTTCTTT	-	TRBV14	TRBJ1-1	-
CASSSPRTGAAEQYF	TGTGCCAGTAGTTCCCCGAGGACAGGGGCTGCCGAGCAGTACTTC	-	TRBV19	TRBJ2-7	TRBD1
CAVSSGANVLTF	TGTGCCGTCTCTTCTGGGGCCAACGTCCTGACTTTC	-	TRBV19	TRBJ2-6	-
CAWSTTSNQPQHF	TGTGCCTGGAGTACGACGAGCAATCAGCCCCAGCATTTT	-	TRBV30	TRBJ1-5	-
CASRLAPGTGGMNTEAFF	TGTGCCAGCAGACTAGCCCCCGGGACAGGGGGCATGAACACTGAAGCTTTCTTT	few	TRBV28	TRBJ1-1	TRBD1
CASNGGPWEPQHF	TGTGCCAGCAACGGGGGACCTTGGGAGCCCCAGCATTTT	-	TRBV6-5	TRBJ1-5	-
CASSLGTGGGKLFF	TGTGCCAGCAGTTTAGGGACAGGGGGTGGGAAACTGTTTTTT	-	TRBV27	TRBJ1-4	TRBD1
CASSLGLAGAPDTQYF	TGCGCCAGCAGCTTGGGACTAGCGGGGGCCCCAGATACGCAGTATTTT	-	TRBV5-1	TRBJ2-3	TRBD2
CASSQDRYDGYTF	TGTGCCAGCAGCCAGGACAGGTACGATGGCTACACCTTC	few	TRBV5-4	TRBJ1-2	TRBD1
CAISDGRENEKLFF	TGTGCCATCAGTGACGGGAGGGAGAATGAAAAACTGTTTTTT	-	TRBV10-3	TRBJ1-4	-
CSALRGGEQFF	TGCAGTGCCCTGAGGGGAGGGGAGCAGTTCTTC	-	TRBV20-1	TRBJ2-1	TRBD2
CASRGRGLGDTEAFF	TGTGCCAGTAGGGGTAGGGGATTAGGGGACACTGAAGCTTTCTTT	-	TRBV19	TRBJ1-1	-
CASSSVLSPLHF	TGTGCCAGCAGCTCCGTCCTGTCACCCCTCCACTTT	-	TRBV7-2	TRBJ1-6	-
CAWSVGLTSSYEQYF	TGTGCCTGGAGTGTAGGACTGACCAGCTCCTACGAGCAGTACTTC	once	TRBV30	TRBJ2-7	-
CASSQDHNSPLHF	TGTGCCAGCAGCCAAGACCATAATTCACCCCTCCACTTT	-	TRBV4-2	TRBJ1-6	-
CASSIVSRGNQPQHF	TGTGCCAGTAGTATAGTATCCAGGGGCAATCAGCCCCAGCATTTT	-	TRBV19	TRBJ1-5	-
CSTRTGTNTGELFF	TGCAGCACCCGGACAGGAACGAACACCGGGGAGCTGTTTTTT	-	TRBV29-1	TRBJ2-2	TRBD1
CATKNDRANTGELFF	TGTGCCACCAAAAACGACAGGGCTAACACCGGGGAGCTGTTTTTT	-	TRBV9	TRBJ2-2	TRBD1
CASSFVRTGGLRSVKHF	TGTGCCAGCAGTTTCGTTCGGACAGGGGGCCTTCGGTCAGTTAAGCATTTT	-	TRBV28	TRBJ1-5	TRBD1
CASSQGLGTHSPLHF	TGTGCCAGCAGCCAAGGCCTGGGGACTCATTCACCCCTCCACTTT	-	TRBV3-1/TRBV3-2	TRBJ1-6	-
CASSPPLAGNEQFF	TGTGCCAGCTCACCACCGCTAGCGGGGAATGAGCAGTTCTTC	-	TRBV18	TRBJ2-1	TRBD2
CAWSTSSSYNSPLHF	TGTGCCTGGAGCACATCGAGCTCCTATAATTCACCCCTCCACTTT	-	TRBV30	TRBJ1-6	-
CASSFGGGLNEQFF	TGTGCCAGCAGTTTTGGCGGGGGGTTGAATGAGCAGTTCTTC	-	TRBV27	TRBJ2-1	TRBD2
CASSRTGDQETQYF	TGCGCCAGCAGCCGGACAGGGGACCAAGAGACCCAGTACTTC	-	TRBV5-1	TRBJ2-5	TRBD1
CASMDSTYTGELFF	TGCGCCAGCATGGACAGCACTTACACCGGGGAGCTGTTTTTT	-	TRBV5-1	TRBJ2-2	-
CASSLDTGGEYEQYF	TGCGCCAGCAGCTTGGATACAGGGGGCGAGTACGAGCAGTACTTC	-	TRBV5-1	TRBJ2-7	TRBD1
CASSGTEQFF	TGTGCCAGCAGCGGAACTGAGCAGTTCTTC	-	TRBV9	TRBJ2-1	-
CASSQDRLALYF	TGCGCCAGCAGCCAAGATCGGCTAGCCCTATACTTC	-	TRBV4-1	TRBJ2-7	-
CASSLNGHNEQFF	TGTGCCAGCAGCTTAAACGGGCACAATGAGCAGTTCTTC	-	TRBV11-2	TRBJ2-1	-
CASSVSRRHVYSYEQYF	TGTGCCAGCAGTGTAAGTCGCAGACACGTATACTCCTACGAGCAGTACTTC	once	TRBV6-1	TRBJ2-7	-
CASSRDSGQYNEQFF	TGTGCCAGCTCCCGGGATAGCGGCCAGTACAATGAGCAGTTCTTC	-	TRBV18	TRBJ2-1	-
CASSPLGVSHGYTF	TGCGCCAGCAGCCCGTTAGGGGTCTCGCATGGCTACACCTTC	-	TRBV5-1	TRBJ1-2	-
CASSQPNSYEQYF	TGCGCCAGCAGTCAACCCAACTCCTACGAGCAGTACTTC	-	TRBV4-1	TRBJ2-7	-
CASSFAPSRLRREKLFF	TGTGCCAGCAGTTTCGCTCCCTCAAGGCTTCGACGGGAAAAACTGTTTTTT	-	TRBV28	TRBJ1-4	-
CASSQYLDIRNYGYTF	TGTGCCAGCAGCCAATATTTGGACATTCGAAACTATGGCTACACCTTC	-	TRBV16	TRBJ1-2	-
CASSPGVAGELFF	TGTGCCAGCAGCCCAGGGGTTGCCGGGGAGCTGTTTTTT	-	TRBV7-9	TRBJ2-2	-
CASSAPIGGGSTGELFF	TGTGCCAGCAGCGCGCCTATCGGGGGCGGGAGTACCGGGGAGCTGTTTTTT	-	TRBV9	TRBJ2-2	-
CASSLVPGASTDTQYF	TGCGCCAGCAGCTTGGTGCCCGGAGCTAGCACAGATACGCAGTATTTT	-	TRBV5-1	TRBJ2-3	-
CASSHGADTQYF	TGTGCCAGCAGCCATGGCGCAGATACGCAGTATTTT	-	TRBV7-9	TRBJ2-3	-